Shown below are 18 T cell receptor beta chains from a single sample sequenced in a study of control samples from healthy donors and cancer patients. Sequencing was performed with immunoSEQ multiplex PCR; in TCRdb, only in-frame clones are kept and a portion is missing. In the table there are approximately 110,000 clones, roughly nine tenths of which are singletons. The source material was blood. The origin of the receptors is a human donor in good health. The donor label of this sample is uncertain.

This sequence joins TRBV5-6 and TRBJ2-5, with D perhaps matching TRBD1 (6 bases). The CDR3 consists of 15 residues. Germline V gives CDR1 SGHDT, CDR2 YYEEEE. With 1 base removed from V and 3 bases from J, the gap between germline ends came to 13 bases. The CDR3 DNA reads TGTGCCAGCAGCTTGCTACAGGGCGGAAAAGAGACCCAGTACTTC. It yields the protein CASSLLQGGKETQYF.

As DNA, the CDR3 is TGTGCCTGGAGTGTACAGGGGGGACAGCCCCAGCATTTT. Translated, it gives CAWSVQGGQPQHF. The rearrangement links TRBV30 to TRBJ1-5, with 8 positions matching TRBD1. Trimming took 0 bases from V and 7 from J; bases not matched to a gene: 2. The length of the CDR3 is 13 residues. Germline CDR1 is GTSNPN and CDR2 is SVGIG (reference sequence).

The V call is TRBV3-1 (or the pseudogene TRBV3-2), the J call TRBJ2-1; D gene ambiguous. The germline CDR1 and CDR2 sequences are LGHDT and YNNKEL (reference sequence). The CDR3 loop spans 14 amino acids. The germline V and J ends were trimmed by 1 base and 5 bases, with 9 bases remaining between them. The CDR3 bases are TGTGCCAGCAGCCAAGCTAGTGATCACAATGAGCAGTTCTTC. It yields the protein CASSQASDHNEQFF.

The genes are TRBV2 and TRBJ2-3, with 14 bases lining up with TRBD2. This CDR3 comprises 15 residues. CDR1 is SNHLY, CDR2 FYNNEI, per germline. V dropped 9 bases and J dropped 2; count of bases not matched to a gene: 4. Here the CDR3 reads CARGTSGGVTDTQYF. The CDR3 bases are TGTGCCAGGGGGACTAGCGGGGGAGTCACAGATACGCAGTATTTT.

CDR3 protein: CASSIPREETQYF. CDR3 nucleotides: TGTGCCAGCAGTATACCCAGGGAGGAGACCCAGTACTTC. The chain is built from TRBV7-6 and TRBJ2-5; D is possibly TRBD1 or TRBD2 (5 bases each). The germline V gene has CDR1 SGHVS and CDR2 FNYEAQ. CDR3 length: 13 residues. V shed 6 bases and J shed 5 bases, with 13 bases lying between them.

The CDR3: CASSYGQHSNQPQHF. The CDR3 region has the DNA TGTGCCAGCAGTTACGGACAGCATAGCAATCAGCCCCAGCATTTT. The chain employs TRBV6-5 and TRBJ1-5; D is perhaps TRBD1 (6 bases). Germline lookup yields CDR1 MNHEY and CDR2 SVGAGI. V dropped 2 bases and J dropped 0 bases, with 8 bases sitting between them. CDR3 length equals 15 residues.

The chain joins TRBV6-5 to TRBJ2-3; D gene unclear. Per the germline V gene, CDR1 is MNHEY and CDR2 is SVGAGI. Trimming removed 6 bases at V and 6 bases at J, with 10 bases between. The CDR3 loop spans 12 amino acids. The CDR3 sequence: CASSSPLDTQYF. The CDR3 coding sequence is TGTGCCAGCAGCTCCCCCCTGGATACGCAGTATTTT.

This clone was picked up one time. The J gene is TRBJ2-7, the V gene TRBV5-1; D is ambiguous. This CDR3 contains 13 residues. Germline loops: CDR1 SGHRS, CDR2 YFSETQ. V was pared by 1 base and J by 3 bases, with 8 bases between. The CDR3 bases are TGCGCCAGCAGCTTGAACGAAAACTACGAGCAGTACTTC. It yields the protein CASSLNENYEQYF. The whole variable domain, filled in from reference TRBV5-1 and TRBJ2-7, reads KAGVTQTPRYLIKTRGQQVTLSCSPISGHRSVSWYQQTPGQGLQFLFEYFSETQRNKGNFPGRFSGRQFSNSRSEMNVSTLELGDSALYLCASSLNENYEQYFGPGTRLTVT.

The genes are TRBV6-2 or TRBV6-3 and TRBJ1-1; D gene unclear. CDR1 and CDR2 from the germline V gene are MNHEY and SVGEGT. V was pared by 2 bases and J by 7 bases, with 5 bases between. The CDR3 consists of 11 residues. The DNA of the CDR3 is TGTGCCAGCAGTTACAGGATTGAAGCTTTCTTT. It encodes CASSYRIEAFF.

This chain links TRBV19 with TRBJ1-3, with 8 bases that match TRBD1. There are 15 residues in the CDR3. CDR1 is LNHDA and CDR2 is SQIVND in the germline V gene (reference sequence). The V segment lost 7 bases and the J segment 4 bases; nucleotides outside the gene matches: 9. CDR3 amino acids: CASTERQGRGNTIYF. CDR3 bases: TGTGCCAGTACCGAACGACAGGGGAGGGGAAACACCATATATTTT.

This clone was detected once. The chain recombines TRBV6-1 with TRBJ1-3; D call uncertain. CDR1 and CDR2 from the germline V gene are MNHNS and SASEGT. The CDR3 runs to 15 residues. V lost 1 base and J lost 0, with 7 bases in between. CDR3 bases: TGTGCCAGCAGTGAAGGGCCATACTCTGGAAACACCATATATTTT. It yields the protein CASSEGPYSGNTIYF.

This chain joins TRBV6-2 or TRBV6-3 and TRBJ1-5; no firm D call. Trimming pared 3 bases from V and 7 bases from J, leaving 13 bases between. Germline CDR1 reads MNHEY; CDR2 reads SVGEGT. The length of the CDR3 is 14 residues. This chain's CDR3 is CASSYSGSGQPQHF. The CDR3 DNA reads TGTGCCAGCAGTTATTCGGGGTCCGGACAGCCCCAGCATTTT.

This clone showed up just once. The CDR3 spells CATSRVYGAEKLFF. Here the CDR3 DNA reads TGTGCCACCAGCAGAGTGTATGGGGCTGAAAAACTGTTTTTT. The chain links TRBV15 to TRBJ1-4; a weak D match, TRBD1 (5 bases). CDR1 is LNHNV, CDR2 YYDKDF, per germline (reference sequence). Trimming removed 1 base from V and 7 bases from J, with 10 bases in between. The CDR3 length is 14 residues. Drawing the rest from reference TRBV15 and TRBJ1-4, the complete variable domain is DAMVIQNPRYQVTQFGKPVTLSCSQTLNHNVMYWYQQKSSQAPKLLFHYYDKDFNNEADTPDNFQSRRPNTSFCFLDIRSPGLGDTAMYLCATSRVYGAEKLFFGSGTQLSVL.

The gene calls are TRBV23-1 and TRBJ1-1; D is unresolved. TRBV23-1 is an ORF, and what it does is uncertain. V gave up 2 bases and J gave up 0 bases, with 22 bases separating them. The CDR3 consists of 19 residues. CDR3 sequence (DNA): TGCGCCAGCAGTCAACCCCCCTTGTCCCTAATCAACATGAACACTGAAGCTTTCTTT. It translates to CASSQPPLSLINMNTEAFF.

The chain employs TRBV7-2 and TRBJ2-7; D is possibly TRBD1 or TRBD2 (5 bases each). Germline V lookup: CDR1 SGHTA, CDR2 FQGNSA. With 3 bases removed from V and 6 bases from J, the gap between germline ends came to 15 bases. This CDR3 is 14 amino acids long. The CDR3 bases are TGTGCCAGCAGCTTTAGTCCGCTAGGGACCGAGCAGTACTTC. It codes for CASSFSPLGTEQYF.

The chain combines TRBV11-2 with TRBJ1-1; TRBD1 agrees at 8 bases. Germline V lookup: CDR1 SGHAT, CDR2 FQNNGV. With 5 bases clipped from V and 4 bases from J, the junction kept 6 bases outside the gene matches. This CDR3 contains 14 residues. DNA for the CDR3: TGTGCCAGCAGCACGGACAGGGTCGGCACTGAAGCTTTCTTT. Amino acids: CASSTDRVGTEAFF.

This rearrangement joins TRBV5-4 to TRBJ2-1; D perhaps matches TRBD2 (7 bases). Germline CDR1 is SGHNT and CDR2 is YYREEE (reference sequence). With 4 bases removed from V and 6 bases from J, the gap between germline ends came to 17 bases. This CDR3 has 15 amino acids. Here the CDR3 reads CASSLMGGPPNEQFF. The CDR3 region has the DNA TGTGCCAGCAGCCTTATGGGGGGGCCACCCAATGAGCAGTTCTTC.

V gene TRBV30 combines with J gene TRBJ1-1, with D perhaps matching TRBD1 (5 bases). Germline V gives CDR1 GTSNPN, CDR2 SVGIG (reference sequence). The V end was cut by 6 bases, the J end by 3 bases, with 14 bases between. The CDR3 is 13 residues long. The CDR3 nucleotides read TGTGCCTGCACCCAGGGCCGGGACACTGAAGCTTTCTTT. It is translated as CACTQGRDTEAFF.